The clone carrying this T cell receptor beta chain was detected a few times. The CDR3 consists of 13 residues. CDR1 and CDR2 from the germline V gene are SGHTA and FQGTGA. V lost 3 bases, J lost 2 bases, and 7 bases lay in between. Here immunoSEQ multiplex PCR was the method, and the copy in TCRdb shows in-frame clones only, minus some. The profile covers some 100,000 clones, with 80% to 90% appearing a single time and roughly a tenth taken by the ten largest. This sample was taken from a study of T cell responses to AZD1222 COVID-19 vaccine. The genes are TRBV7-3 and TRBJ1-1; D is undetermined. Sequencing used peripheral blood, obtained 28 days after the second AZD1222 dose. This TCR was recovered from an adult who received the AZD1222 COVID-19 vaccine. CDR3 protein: CASSFRHNTEAFF. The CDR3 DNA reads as TGTGCCAGCAGCTTTCGACATAACACTGAAGCTTTCTTT.